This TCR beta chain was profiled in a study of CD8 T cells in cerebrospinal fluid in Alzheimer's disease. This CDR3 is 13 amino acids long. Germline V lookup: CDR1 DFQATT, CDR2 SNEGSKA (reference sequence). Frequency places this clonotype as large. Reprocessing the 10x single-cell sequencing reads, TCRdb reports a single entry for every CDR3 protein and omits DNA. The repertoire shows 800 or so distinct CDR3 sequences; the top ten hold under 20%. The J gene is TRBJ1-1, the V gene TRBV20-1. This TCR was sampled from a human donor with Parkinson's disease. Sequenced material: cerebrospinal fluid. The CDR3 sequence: CSARDGLNTEAFF.